This is a list of T cell receptor beta chains from one sample in a study of T cells in Graves' hyperthyroidism and ophthalmopathy. In TCRdb, the multiplex PCR reads were re-called with MiXCR into one record per CDR3 protein. Of a few hundred thousand distinct CDR3 sequences listed, about 16% are singletons. The sequencing input was blood. These receptors were collected from a woman aged 30 to 39 with Graves' ophthalmopathy. The CDR3 runs from the conserved cysteine through the conserved F or W. The D gene is left open where the match is weak. Part of the rows lack a size; the others show once, few, many or a class for expanded clones.

d_gene,j_gene,abundance,v_gene,CDR3aa,CDR3nt
-,TRBJ2-2,-,TRBV7-9,CASSLTPITTGELFF,TGTGCCAGCAGCTTAACTCCGATTACCACCGGGGAGCTGTTTTTT
-,TRBJ2-1,-,TRBV4-3,CASSQDLQVSYNEQFF,TGCGCCAGCAGCCAAGATCTTCAGGTATCCTACAATGAGCAGTTCTTC
-,TRBJ2-7,many,TRBV5-1,CASSLGAESYEQYF,TGCGCCAGCAGCTTGGGGGCAGAGTCCTACGAGCAGTACTTC
-,TRBJ1-4,many,TRBV2,CASRRGGLGEKLFF,TGTGCCAGCCGCCGGGGGGGACTAGGGGAAAAACTGTTTTTT
-,TRBJ1-1,few,TRBV7-9,CASSFEASWGTEAFF,TGTGCCAGCAGCTTTGAGGCCTCCTGGGGGACTGAAGCTTTCTTT
-,TRBJ2-2,-,TRBV6-1,CASIQRKSNTGELFF,TGTGCCAGCATTCAGCGGAAATCGAACACCGGGGAGCTGTTTTTT
-,TRBJ1-5,few,TRBV30,CAWTLPGLNQPQHF,TGTGCCTGGACTCTCCCGGGGCTAAATCAGCCCCAGCATTTT
-,TRBJ2-7,many,TRBV24-1,CATSDRTFPYEQYF,TGTGCCACCAGTGACCGGACGTTCCCCTACGAGCAGTACTTC
-,TRBJ1-5,few,TRBV6-2/TRBV6-3,CASTDPGQPQHF,TGTGCCAGCACCGACCCAGGGCAGCCCCAGCATTTT
-,TRBJ1-6,-,TRBV7-9,CASSENPGLRNSPLHF,TGTGCCAGCAGCGAGAATCCGGGACTGCGAAATTCACCCCTCCACTTT
-,TRBJ1-5,many,TRBV6-2/TRBV6-3,CASSTLQGGNQPQHF,TGTGCCAGCAGTACCCTACAGGGTGGGAATCAGCCCCAGCATTTT
-,TRBJ2-3,-,TRBV5-5,CASSLYADTQYF,TGTGCCAGCAGCTTGTACGCAGATACGCAGTATTTT
-,TRBJ2-5,once,TRBV14,CASSQDPPGRGYQETQYF,TGTGCCAGCAGCCAAGATCCCCCAGGACGGGGATACCAAGAGACCCAGTACTTC
TRBD1,TRBJ2-7,-,TRBV27,CASRGTGGNYEQYF,TGTGCCAGCAGAGGGACAGGGGGCAATTACGAGCAGTACTTC
-,TRBJ2-2,-,TRBV20-1,CSARNDGSGELFF,TGCAGTGCTAGAAATGATGGCTCCGGGGAGCTGTTTTTT